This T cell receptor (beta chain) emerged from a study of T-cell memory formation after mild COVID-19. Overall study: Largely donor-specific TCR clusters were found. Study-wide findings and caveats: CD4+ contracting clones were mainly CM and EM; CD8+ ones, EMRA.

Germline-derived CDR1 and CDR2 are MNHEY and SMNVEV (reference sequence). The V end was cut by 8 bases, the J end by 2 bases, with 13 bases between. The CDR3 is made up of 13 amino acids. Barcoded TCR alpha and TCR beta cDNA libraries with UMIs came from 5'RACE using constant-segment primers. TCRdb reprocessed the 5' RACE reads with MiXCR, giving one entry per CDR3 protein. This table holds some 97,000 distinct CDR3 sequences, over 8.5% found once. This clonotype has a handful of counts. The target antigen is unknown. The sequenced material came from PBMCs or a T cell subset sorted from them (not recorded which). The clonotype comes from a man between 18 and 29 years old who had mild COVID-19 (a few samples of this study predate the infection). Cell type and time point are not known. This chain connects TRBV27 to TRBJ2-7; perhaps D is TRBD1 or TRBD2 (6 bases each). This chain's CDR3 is CASGGGRAYEQYF. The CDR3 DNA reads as TGTGCCAGCGGAGGGGGTCGCGCCTACGAGCAGTACTTC.